The rows below give T cell receptor beta chains drawn from one sample of a study of T cells in Graves' hyperthyroidism and ophthalmopathy. TCRdb processed the multiplex PCR reads anew with MiXCR; each CDR3 protein has one entry. Of about 50,000 distinct CDR3 sequences listed, about 50% were seen once; the top ten hold around 11%. Sequencing was carried out using blood. These TCRs come from a woman younger than 45 with Graves' ophthalmopathy. CDR3s include the opening cysteine and the closing phenylalanine or tryptophan. Fields, in order: J gene, V gene, clone size, D gene, CDR3 length, CDR3 protein, CDR3 DNA. A D gene is named only where the DNA matches it firmly. Clone size is not always given. Where it is, it says once, few, many or a class for expanded clones.

TRBJ1-2,TRBV5-5,many,.,15,CASSPKDGLNYGYTF,TGTGCCAGCAGCCCAAAGGACGGGCTTAACTATGGCTACACCTTC
TRBJ2-1,TRBV9,.,TRBD2,16,CASSAGTSGKNNEQFF,TGTGCCAGCAGCGCGGGGACTAGCGGAAAAAACAATGAGCAGTTCTTC
TRBJ1-3,TRBV6-4,.,.,16,CASSDRLGISGSTIYF,TGTGCCAGCAGTGATCGCCTAGGGATCTCTGGAAGCACCATATATTTT
TRBJ1-5,TRBV19,many,.,15,CASSIKSARGMPQHF,TGTGCCAGTAGTATAAAGTCGGCCAGGGGTATGCCCCAGCATTTT
TRBJ2-2,TRBV19,many,TRBD1,15,CASSMVTGGPGELFF,TGTGCCAGTAGTATGGTGACAGGGGGTCCCGGGGAGCTGTTTTTT
TRBJ2-7,TRBV5-5,.,.,12,CASSVGEREQYF,TGTGCCAGCAGCGTCGGAGAGAGGGAGCAGTACTTC
TRBJ2-7,TRBV9,.,TRBD2,16,CASSLRMGGPRNEQYF,TGTGCCAGCAGCCTGCGAATGGGAGGGCCTAGAAACGAGCAGTACTTC
TRBJ1-6,TRBV4-2,many,TRBD1,16,CASSQEWGQGRSPLHF,TGTGCCAGCAGCCAAGAATGGGGACAGGGTAGATCACCCCTCCACTTT
TRBJ2-5,TRBV7-9,.,TRBD2,16,CASSQYNVGASGTQYF,TGTGCCAGCAGCCAATATAACGTTGGCGCTAGCGGGACCCAGTACTTC
TRBJ1-1,TRBV2,many,.,13,CASSEAPDGEAFF,TGTGCCAGCAGTGAAGCTCCCGACGGTGAAGCTTTCTTT
TRBJ2-7,TRBV7-9,medium-sized,.,12,CASNGGSYEQYF,TGTGCCAGCAACGGCGGCTCCTACGAGCAGTACTTC
TRBJ2-1,TRBV9,.,TRBD2,14,CAGSPGLAGNEQFF,TGTGCCGGCAGCCCAGGGCTAGCGGGCAATGAGCAGTTCTTC
TRBJ1-1,TRBV19,many,.,12,CASSTGVTEAFF,TGTGCCAGTAGTACAGGGGTGACTGAAGCTTTCTTT
TRBJ1-5,TRBV5-6,many,TRBD1,14,CASSLGTGPQPQHF,TGTGCCAGCAGCTTGGGGACAGGGCCCCAGCCCCAGCATTTT
TRBJ1-1,TRBV2,many,.,16,CASKIGPGLGNTEAFF,TGTGCCAGCAAGATAGGGCCGGGTTTGGGGAACACTGAAGCTTTCTTT
TRBJ1-1,TRBV28,.,.,13,CASSGGGRIAAVF,TGTGCCAGCAGTGGGGGGGGGCGGATAGCAGCTGTCTTT
TRBJ2-1,TRBV7-2,medium-sized,.,13,CASSSYTRNEQFF,TGTGCCAGCAGCAGTTACACTCGAAATGAGCAGTTCTTC
TRBJ1-2,TRBV7-2,many,.,16,CASSPGGGRGGYGYTF,TGTGCCAGCAGCCCAGGAGGAGGCAGGGGAGGCTATGGCTACACCTTC
TRBJ2-7,TRBV6-6,.,TRBD1,13,CATSQGQGNEQYF,TGTGCCACGTCCCAAGGACAGGGGAACGAGCAGTACTTC
TRBJ2-2,TRBV28,.,TRBD1,13,CASSNLDRGELFF,TGTGCCAGCAGTAATCTGGACAGGGGGGAGCTGTTTTTT
TRBJ2-7,TRBV19,many,.,17,CASSISSGRTRSYEQYF,TGTGCCAGTAGTATTTCAAGCGGGCGTACCCGCTCCTACGAGCAGTACTTC
TRBJ1-5,TRBV7-7,once,.,14,CASSESTIQETQHF,TGTGCTAGCAGTGAATCCACCATCCAAGAGACCCAGCATTTT
TRBJ2-2,TRBV7-9,many,.,16,CASSLGLTANTGELFF,TGTGCCAGCAGCTTAGGTCTTACAGCGAACACCGGGGAGCTGTTTTTT
TRBJ1-6,TRBV6-5,many,.,15,CASSYSVGRNSPLHF,TGTGCCAGCAGTTACTCAGTGGGGAGGAATTCACCCCTCCACTTT
TRBJ2-7,TRBV6-2/TRBV6-3,few,TRBD2,14,CASSLTSDDYEQYF,TGTGCCAGCAGTCTGACTAGCGATGACTACGAGCAGTACTTC
TRBJ2-1,TRBV12-3/TRBV12-4,many,.,15,CASSFSGGTYNEQFF,TGTGCCAGCAGTTTCTCTGGCGGAACCTACAATGAGCAGTTCTTC
TRBJ1-2,TRBV19,.,.,14,CASNAGIERYGYTF,TGTGCCAGCAACGCAGGGATCGAGCGCTATGGCTACACCTTC
TRBJ1-1,TRBV7-9,.,.,14,CASSRDGGGTEAFF,TGTGCCAGCAGCCGTGACGGGGGGGGAACTGAAGCTTTCTTT
TRBJ2-7,TRBV20-1,.,.,13,CSARAPQDGEQYF,TGCAGTGCTAGAGCCCCACAGGACGGGGAGCAGTACTTC
TRBJ1-2,TRBV24-1,.,.,13,CATSDPAGDSYTF,TGTGCCACCAGTGATCCAGCGGGGGACTCCTACACCTTC
TRBJ2-3,TRBV20-1,.,.,12,CSARPFSDTQYF,TGCAGTGCTCGACCTTTTTCAGATACGCAGTATTTT
TRBJ2-3,TRBV7-3,medium-sized,.,14,CASSRSLPTDTQYF,TGTGCCAGCAGCAGATCTCTTCCGACAGATACGCAGTATTTT
TRBJ2-5,TRBV19,many,.,14,CASSPTRGEETQYF,TGTGCCAGTAGTCCGACGAGGGGGGAAGAGACCCAGTACTTC
TRBJ2-3,TRBV5-4,.,.,14,CASSLWRGTDTQYF,TGTGCCAGCAGCTTGTGGAGGGGCACAGATACGCAGTATTTT
TRBJ2-5,TRBV5-4,.,TRBD2,16,CASSLAVAGGTETQYF,TGTGCCAGCAGCTTGGCCGTAGCGGGAGGTACAGAGACCCAGTACTTC
TRBJ2-1,TRBV20-1,once,TRBD2,13,CSAGGLAPNEQFF,TGCAGTGCTGGGGGACTAGCTCCCAATGAGCAGTTCTTC
TRBJ2-3,TRBV6-6,.,TRBD2,15,CASRPTSGRTSPQYF,TGTGCCAGCAGACCGACTAGCGGGAGAACGAGTCCGCAGTATTTT
TRBJ2-7,TRBV10-2,.,.,13,CASRGTDANEQHF,TGCGCCAGCAGGGGTACTGATGCCAACGAGCAGCACTTC
TRBJ1-6,TRBV28,.,TRBD1,15,CASSFRIGGNSPLHF,TGTGCCAGCAGTTTCCGGATAGGGGGCAATTCACCCCTCCACTTT
TRBJ1-5,TRBV10-3,.,.,13,CAIRGPLGQPQHF,TGTGCCATCAGGGGACCATTAGGTCAGCCCCAGCATTTT
TRBJ2-5,TRBV28,many,TRBD2,15,CASSDQTSGQETQYF,TGTGCCAGCAGTGACCAGACTAGCGGTCAAGAGACCCAGTACTTC
TRBJ2-5,TRBV7-3,.,.,14,CASSPSGGEETQNF,TGTGCCAGCAGCCCCTCGGGCGGGGAAGAGACCCAGAACTTC
TRBJ1-5,TRBV2,.,.,17,CASSEALWASGSHYEHF,.
TRBJ2-1,TRBV4-2,many,TRBD2,17,CASSQAQAGVAYNEQFF,TGTGCCAGCAGCCAAGCCCAAGCGGGAGTGGCCTACAATGAGCAGTTCTTC
TRBJ1-4,TRBV4-1,.,.,14,CASSQPDRSVKLFF,TGCGCCAGCAGCCAACCTGACAGGTCGGTAAAACTGTTTTTT
TRBJ1-5,TRBV20-1,.,.,12,CSAKGGDQPQHF,TGCAGTGCTAAGGGGGGCGATCAGCCCCAGCATTTT
TRBJ2-5,TRBV19,.,TRBD1,15,CASSQWTGGQETQYF,TGTGCCAGTAGCCAATGGACAGGGGGCCAAGAGACCCAGTACTTC
TRBJ2-1,TRBV14,.,.,15,CASSQESWSYNEQFF,TGTGCCAGCAGCCAAGAAAGCTGGTCCTACAATGAGCAGTTCTTC
TRBJ1-2,TRBV6-4,.,.,15,CASSPSGQGPSGYTF,TGTGCCAGCTCACCAAGTGGGCAGGGGCCCAGTGGCTACACCTTC
TRBJ2-1,TRBV7-8,.,.,17,CASEDSRIRSSYNEQFF,TGTGCCAGCGAGGACTCGCGGATCAGAAGCTCCTACAATGAGCAGTTCTTC
TRBJ1-5,TRBV7-2,.,.,13,CASSSRESQPQHF,TGTGCCAGCAGCTCCCGGGAATCTCAGCCCCAGCATTTT
TRBJ2-7,TRBV6-1,many,TRBD1,15,CASSKGAGGSYEQYF,TGTGCCAGCAGTAAGGGGGCAGGCGGGTCCTACGAGCAGTACTTC
TRBJ1-2,TRBV24-1,medium-sized,.,14,CATSDLTGRYGYTF,TGTGCCACCAGTGATTTGACAGGGCGGTATGGCTACACCTTC
TRBJ2-1,TRBV20-1,many,TRBD1,14,CSARGLRTGCEQFF,TGCAGTGCTAGAGGGCTGAGGACAGGGTGTGAGCAGTTCTTC
TRBJ2-1,TRBV7-9,many,.,16,CASSPIRALRYNEQFF,TGTGCCAGCAGCCCAATCAGGGCCCTACGCTACAATGAGCAGTTCTTC
TRBJ2-7,TRBV10-3,.,.,12,CAIHTGGDEQYF,TGTGCCATCCACACAGGGGGGGACGAGCAGTACTTC
TRBJ2-5,TRBV20-1,many,TRBD2,14,CSARVRREGGTQYF,TGCAGTGCTAGAGTGAGGCGGGAGGGCGGGACCCAGTACTTC
TRBJ2-2,TRBV20-1,.,.,13,CSARGTNTGELFF,TGCAGTGCGAGGGGGACGAACACCGGGGAGCTGTTTTTT
TRBJ2-2,TRBV30,.,.,13,CAWSLRPTGELFF,TGTGCCTGGAGTCTACGCCCTACCGGGGAGCTGTTTTTT
TRBJ2-7,TRBV2,many,.,11,CASRLTYEQYF,TGTGCCAGCAGGTTAACCTACGAGCAGTACTTC